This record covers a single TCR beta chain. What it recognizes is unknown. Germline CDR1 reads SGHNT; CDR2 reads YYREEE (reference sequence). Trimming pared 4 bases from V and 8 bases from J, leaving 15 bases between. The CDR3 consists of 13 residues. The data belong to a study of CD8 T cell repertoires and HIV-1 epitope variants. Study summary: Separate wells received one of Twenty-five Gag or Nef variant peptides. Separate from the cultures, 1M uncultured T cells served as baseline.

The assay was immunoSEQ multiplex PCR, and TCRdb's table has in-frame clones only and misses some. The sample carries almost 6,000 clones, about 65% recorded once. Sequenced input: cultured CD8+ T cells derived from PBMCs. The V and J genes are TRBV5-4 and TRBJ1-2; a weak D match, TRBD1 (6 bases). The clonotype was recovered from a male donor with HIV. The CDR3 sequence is CASSLLGGLGYTF. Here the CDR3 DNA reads TGTGCCAGCAGCCTGTTAGGGGGGCTAGGCTACACCTTC.